These 7 T cell receptor beta chains were all obtained from the same sample, sequenced in a study of T-cell reconstitution after alpha-beta-depleted transplantation in children. For TCRbeta, the library was prepared with unique molecular identifiers. From the PCR reads, TCRdb called clonotypes with MiXCR, one entry per CDR3 protein. Of about 500,000 distinct CDR3 sequences listed, 11% are singletons. The sample was PBMCs, mostly from graft donor cells, taken 180 days after TCRalphabeta/CD19-depleted stem cell transplant. The source of these receptors is a female patient aged 2 to 10 who had a stem cell transplant for aplastic anemia, so the T cells may come from the graft donor.

This rearrangement joins TRBV28 to TRBJ2-3, with D perhaps assigned TRBD1 or TRBD2 (5 bases each). Trimming removed 3 bases at V and 3 bases at J, with 28 bases between. The CDR3 contains 20 residues. Germline V gene sequence: CDR1 MDHEN, CDR2 SYDVKM. The CDR3 nucleotides read TGTGCCAGCAGTTTGGTCCACCCGGCCCAAGGGCAGGGAGCGACAGATACGCAGTATTTT. Translation: CASSLVHPAQGQGATDTQYF.

To note about this clonotype: Since the CDR3 does not end with the conserved phenylalanine or tryptophan, this likely comes from a read error. The V and J genes are TRBV5-5 and TRBJ1-4, with D uncertain. Germline loops: CDR1 SGHKS, CDR2 YYEKEE (reference sequence). Trimming pared 1 base from V and 5 bases from J, leaving 12 bases between. The CDR3 runs 15 residues. The CDR3 loop is CASSLRGQRNEKLFS. The CDR3 bases are TGTGCCAGCAGCTTGCGTGGGCAGAGGAATGAAAAACTGTTTTCT.

The V and J genes are TRBV28 and TRBJ1-5; 10 bases match TRBD1. Germline trimming cut 6 bases from V and 7 bases from J; bases unmatched to any gene: 9. This CDR3 has 15 amino acids. The V gene's germline CDR1 is MDHEN and CDR2 SYDVKM. The CDR3 region is CASSRRTGGKQPQHF. The CDR3 DNA follows: TGTGCCAGCAGCCGCCGGACAGGGGGGAAGCAGCCCCAGCATTTT.

This rearrangement joins TRBV4-3 to TRBJ2-2; D remains ambiguous. CDR1 is LGHNA and CDR2 is YSLEER in the germline V gene. The CDR3 contains 18 residues. Trimming stripped 1 base from V and 2 bases from J, with 17 bases between. The CDR3 loop is CASSQVWTLGINTGELFF. The DNA for the CDR3 is TGCGCCAGCAGCCAAGTGTGGACCCTCGGAATAAACACCGGGGAGCTGTTTTTT.

This clonotype was observed at least ten times. This chain uses TRBV29-1 with TRBJ2-7; D gene unclear. Germline lookup yields CDR1 SQVTM and CDR2 ANQGSEA. Trimming removed 4 bases from V and 2 bases from J, with 3 bases in between. The CDR3 is 10 amino acids. CDR3 protein: CSVVAYEQYF. The DNA of the CDR3 is TGCAGCGTTGTGGCCTACGAGCAGTACTTC.

V is TRBV10-3 and J is TRBJ2-7; the match to TRBD1 covers 8 bases. Trimming cost V 7 bases and J 3 bases; bases outside gene matches: 8. CDR1 is ENHRY, CDR2 SYGVKD, per germline. The CDR3 runs to 14 residues. The CDR3 is CAINAGTGFYEQYF. CDR3 DNA: TGTGCCATCAACGCCGGGACAGGCTTCTACGAGCAGTACTTC.

For this clonotype: Germline and junction disagree at one end, which may indicate a read error. The gene calls are TRBV29-1 and TRBJ2-1; 9 bases match TRBD1. CDR3 length: 11 residues. CDR1 and CDR2 (germline): SQVTM, ANQGSEA. CDR3: CGQGSYNEQFF. The CDR3, as DNA: TGTGGACAGGGGTCTTACAATGAGCAGTTCTTC.